This T cell receptor (beta chain) was sequenced in a study of T-cell memory formation after mild COVID-19. Points from the study as a whole: Clones contracting day 15 to 85 were balanced CD4/CD8; later expanders leaned CD4+.

V dropped 2 bases and J dropped 4; count of bases not matched to a gene: 6. Germline-derived CDR1 and CDR2 are SGHTA and FQGNSA. This CDR3 spans 15 amino acids. TCRdb re-analysed the 5' RACE reads in MiXCR, keeping a single row per CDR3 protein. The repertoire has hundreds of thousands of distinct CDR3 sequences, under 20% of them found once; the top ten carry 12%. This clonotype has a handful of counts. What it recognizes is unknown. The specimen was PBMCs or a T cell subset sorted from them (not recorded which). The genes are TRBV7-2 and TRBJ2-5; TRBD1 matches 8 bases. The TCR sequence derives from an adult woman who had mild COVID-19 (a few samples of this study predate the infection). Cell type and time point are not known. The DNA for the CDR3 is TGTGCCAGCAGCTTACCACGACAGGGGAGAGAGACCCAGTACTTC. It codes for CASSLPRQGRETQYF.